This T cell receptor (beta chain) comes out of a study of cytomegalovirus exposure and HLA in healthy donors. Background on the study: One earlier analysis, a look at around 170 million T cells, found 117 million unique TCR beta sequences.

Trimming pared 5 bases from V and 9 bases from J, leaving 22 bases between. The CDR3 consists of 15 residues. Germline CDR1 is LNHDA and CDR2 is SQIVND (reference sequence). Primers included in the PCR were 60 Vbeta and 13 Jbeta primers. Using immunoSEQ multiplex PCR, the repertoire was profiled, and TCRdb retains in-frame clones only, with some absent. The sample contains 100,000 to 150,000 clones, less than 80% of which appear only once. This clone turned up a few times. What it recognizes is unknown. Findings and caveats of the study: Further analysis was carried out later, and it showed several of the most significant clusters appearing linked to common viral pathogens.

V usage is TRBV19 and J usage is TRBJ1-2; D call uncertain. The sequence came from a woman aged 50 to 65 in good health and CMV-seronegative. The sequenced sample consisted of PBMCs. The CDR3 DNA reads TGTGCCAGTAGTCCCTCAGTCAACCCGATTTTGAGCTACACCTTC. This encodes CASSPSVNPILSYTF.